Below are 5 T cell receptor beta chains sequenced from a single sample in a study of CD8+ T cells in alopecia areata. Treatment in this sample: oral pan-JAK inhibitor, 5-10 mg twice daily. Extraction and reverse transcription of RNA yielded cDNA as the sequencing template. Generated by immunoSEQ multiplex PCR, the TCRdb table keeps only in-frame clones and is missing some. This repertoire shows 110,000 or so clones, around 54% found once; its top ten account for roughly 3.5%. The sequenced sample was CD4+ T cells sorted from blood, obtained at week 24, from a patient treated with tofacitinib. The receptor source for this set is a human donor with alopecia areata.

The genes are TRBV11-2 and TRBJ1-5; possible D gene TRBD1, 6 bases. V was cut by 1 base and J by 2 bases, with 12 bases left in between. The CDR3 loop spans 16 amino acids. CDR1 is SGHAT and CDR2 is FQNNGV in the germline V gene. This chain's CDR3 is CASSLGTTGGNQPQHF. CDR3 in DNA: TGTGCCAGCAGCTTAGGGACGACAGGAGGCAATCAGCCCCAGCATTTT.

This rearrangement joins TRBV7-9 to TRBJ2-3; a possible D gene is TRBD2 (5 bases). Germline loops: CDR1 SEHNR, CDR2 FQNEAQ (reference sequence). The V end was cut by 4 bases, the J end by 6 bases, with 17 bases between. This CDR3 is 15 amino acids long. CDR3 coding DNA: TGTGCCAGCAGCTCACCAGCGGTCCGGGTGGATACGCAGTATTTT. Amino acid sequence: CASSSPAVRVDTQYF.

This clone was seen more than once but under ten times. This chain links TRBV10-3 with TRBJ2-7; tentatively, D is TRBD1 (6 bases). The CDR3 sequence is 13 residues long. Trimming took off 0 bases at V and 8 bases at J, with 11 bases between the two ends. Germline CDR1 reads ENHRY; CDR2 reads SYGVKD. The CDR3 region has the DNA TGTGCCATCAGTGAGTCGGGGCAGGGGAAGCAGTACTTC. As protein: CAISESGQGKQYF.

This clone was detected only a few times. The chain recombines TRBV7-9 with TRBJ1-4; no clear D gene. Germline CDR1 and CDR2: SEHNR and FQNEAQ (reference sequence). V lost 3 bases to trimming and J lost 5 bases, with 4 bases between them. This CDR3 is built from 12 residues. The CDR3 loop is CASSLRNEKLFF. CDR3 DNA sequence: TGTGCCAGCAGCTTGAGGAATGAAAAACTGTTTTTT.

This rearrangement joins TRBV30 to TRBJ2-3; tentatively, D is TRBD2 (5 bases). CDR3 length equals 11 residues. V was trimmed by 4 bases and J by 5 bases, leaving 7 bases between them. Germline V CDR1 and CDR2: GTSNPN, SVGIG (reference sequence). The CDR3 spells CAWTRGDTQYF. The CDR3, as DNA: TGTGCCTGGACCCGGGGAGATACGCAGTATTTT.